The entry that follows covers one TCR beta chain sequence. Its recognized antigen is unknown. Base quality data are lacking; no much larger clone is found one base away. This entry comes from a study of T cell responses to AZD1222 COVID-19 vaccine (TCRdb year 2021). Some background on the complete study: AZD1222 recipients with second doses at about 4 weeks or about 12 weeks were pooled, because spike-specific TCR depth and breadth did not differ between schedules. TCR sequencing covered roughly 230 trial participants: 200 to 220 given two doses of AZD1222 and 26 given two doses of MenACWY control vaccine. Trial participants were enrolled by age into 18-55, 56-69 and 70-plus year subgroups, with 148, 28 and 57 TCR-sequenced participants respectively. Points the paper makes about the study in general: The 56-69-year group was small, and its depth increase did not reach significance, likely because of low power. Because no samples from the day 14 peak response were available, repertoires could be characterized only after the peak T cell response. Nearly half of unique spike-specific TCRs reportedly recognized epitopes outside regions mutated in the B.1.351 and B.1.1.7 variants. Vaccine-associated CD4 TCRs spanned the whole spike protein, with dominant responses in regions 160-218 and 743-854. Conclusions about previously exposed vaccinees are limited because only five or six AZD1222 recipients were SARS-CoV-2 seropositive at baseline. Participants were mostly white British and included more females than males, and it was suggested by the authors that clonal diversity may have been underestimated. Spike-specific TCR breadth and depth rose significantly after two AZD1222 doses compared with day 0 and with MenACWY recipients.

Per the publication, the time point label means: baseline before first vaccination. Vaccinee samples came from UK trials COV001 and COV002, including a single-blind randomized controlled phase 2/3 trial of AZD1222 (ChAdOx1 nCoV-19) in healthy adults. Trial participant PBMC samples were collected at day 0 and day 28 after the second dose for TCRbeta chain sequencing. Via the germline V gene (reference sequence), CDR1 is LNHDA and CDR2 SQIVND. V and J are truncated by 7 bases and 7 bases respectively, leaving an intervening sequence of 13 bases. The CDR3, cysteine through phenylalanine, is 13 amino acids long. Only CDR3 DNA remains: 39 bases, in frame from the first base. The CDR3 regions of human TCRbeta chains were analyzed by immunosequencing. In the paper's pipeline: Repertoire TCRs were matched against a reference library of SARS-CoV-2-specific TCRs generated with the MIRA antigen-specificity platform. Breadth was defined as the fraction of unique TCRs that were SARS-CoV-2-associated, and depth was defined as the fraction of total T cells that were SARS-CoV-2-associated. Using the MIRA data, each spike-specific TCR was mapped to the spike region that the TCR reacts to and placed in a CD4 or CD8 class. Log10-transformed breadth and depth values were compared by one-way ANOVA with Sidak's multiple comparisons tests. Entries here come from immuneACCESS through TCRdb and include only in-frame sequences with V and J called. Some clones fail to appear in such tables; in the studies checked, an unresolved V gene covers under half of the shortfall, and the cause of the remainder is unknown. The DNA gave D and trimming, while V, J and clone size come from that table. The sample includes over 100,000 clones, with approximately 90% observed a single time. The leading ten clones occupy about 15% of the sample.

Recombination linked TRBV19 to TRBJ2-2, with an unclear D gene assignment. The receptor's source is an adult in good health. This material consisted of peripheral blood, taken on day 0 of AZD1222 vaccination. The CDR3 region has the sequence CASKRHMDGELFF. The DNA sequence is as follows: TGTGCCAGTAAGAGACATATGGACGGGGAGCTGTTTTTT.